The clone carrying this T cell receptor beta chain was observed a few times. A J-beta primer mix and a sample-barcoded 5' primer were used in a second PCR of roughly 6 to 11 cycles. In TCRdb, the 5' RACE reads were re-called with MiXCR into one record per CDR3 protein. Among more than 500,000 distinct CDR3 sequences, approximately 25% were seen once, and the ten largest hold approximately 17%. The sample is drawn from a study of blood T cells in healthy people across ages. The CDR3 spans 14 residues. V lost 1 base and J 9 bases, leaving 13 bases between the germline ends. CDR1 MGHRA and CDR2 YSYEKL come from the germline V gene.

This sequence originates from a woman aged 65 to 85 in good health. The chain links TRBV4-1 to TRBJ2-1, with D possibly matching TRBD2 (6 bases). The sample consisted of blood. The CDR3, as DNA: TGCGCCAGCAGCCAAGTGGGGGGTCGGGTTGAGCAGTTCTTC. Its translation: CASSQVGGRVEQFF.